The 11 T cell receptor beta chains in this list originate from one sample, sequenced in a study of cytomegalovirus exposure and HLA in healthy donors. PCR used 60 Vbeta primers and 13 Jbeta primers. Some clones are missing from TCRdb's copy, which holds only in-frame ones; the method was immunoSEQ multiplex PCR. Of approximately 110,000 clones in the sample, 60% to 80% were seen once. The source material was PBMCs. These receptors came from a woman aged 25-40 years in good health and CMV-seropositive.

In regard to this clone: The identical CDR3 is also encoded by other nucleotide sequences in the sample. The CDR3 region has the DNA TGTGCCAGCAGCTCACAGGGGAGCGGGGCCAACGTCCTGACTTTC. It translates to CASSSQGSGANVLTF. The rearrangement joins TRBV11-3 to TRBJ2-6, with 7 bases aligning to TRBD1. Germline V CDR1 and CDR2: SGHNT, YENEEA. The J segment lost 4 bases and the V segment lost 4 bases, leaving 4 bases of the junction unmatched. This CDR3 has 15 residues.

This sequence joins TRBV2 and TRBJ2-7, with TRBD2 matching over 9 bases. The germline V gene encodes CDR1 SNHLY and CDR2 FYNNEI. J gave up 4 bases and V 5 bases, and 6 bases lay outside the gene matches. CDR3 length equals 14 residues. CDR3 DNA: TGTGCCAGCAGTCCACTAGCGGGCCTATACGAGCAGTACTTC. Its translation is CASSPLAGLYEQYF.

This rearrangement joins TRBV5-1 to TRBJ2-2; 7 positions match TRBD1. CDR1 and CDR2 from the germline V gene are SGHRS and YFSETQ. CDR3 size: 15 residues. The J segment lost 4 bases and the V segment lost 0 bases, leaving 3 bases of the junction unmatched. This CDR3 is CASSLEQGTTGELFF. The CDR3 coding sequence is TGCGCCAGCAGCTTGGAACAGGGGACCACCGGGGAGCTGTTTTTT.

This clone was detected only once. The CDR3 DNA follows: TGTGCCAGCAGCCGTTCCTCTGGGGCCCTTAACTATGGCTACACCTTC. Translating it yields CASSRSSGALNYGYTF. The chain has TRBV5-4 and TRBJ1-2, with a tentative D call TRBD1 (5 bases). This CDR3 spans 16 amino acids. Trimming stripped 4 bases from V and 1 base from J, with 17 bases between. Germline V gene sequence: CDR1 SGHNT, CDR2 YYREEE (reference sequence).

In nucleotides, the CDR3 is TGTGCCAGCAGCCCCAACCCGACTGGAAGCTCCTACGAGCAGTACTTC. Amino acid sequence: CASSPNPTGSSYEQYF. V is TRBV9 and J is TRBJ2-7; D is unresolved. Between the trimmed V and J ends, which lost 4 bases and 0 bases, there was a span of 17 bases. The CDR3 length is 16 residues. The V gene's germline CDR1 is SGDLS and CDR2 YYNGEE.

For this clone: The same CDR3 arises from other DNA sequences in this sample as well. The V and J genes are TRBV2 and TRBJ2-7; unclear D gene. The CDR3 consists of 13 residues. CDR1 is SNHLY, CDR2 FYNNEI, per germline. The CDR3: CVSKEKAAYEQYF. DNA of the CDR3: TGTGTTAGCAAGGAGAAGGCGGCATACGAGCAGTACTTC.

The rearrangement uses TRBV6-5 and TRBJ2-3; 10 bases agree with TRBD2. Per the germline V gene, CDR1 is MNHEY and CDR2 is SVGAGI. J lost 7 bases, V lost 7 bases, and 11 bases had no gene match. This CDR3 comprises 15 residues. CDR3 in amino acids: CASKGVAGGRNTQYF. CDR3 nucleotide sequence: TGTGCCAGCAAGGGGGTAGCGGGAGGCCGAAATACGCAGTATTTT.

V and J are TRBV28 and TRBJ2-1, with 11 bases aligning to TRBD1. Unmatched junction bases numbered 13, after V lost 6 bases and J lost 9 bases. The germline V gene has CDR1 MDHEN and CDR2 SYDVKM. The CDR3 covers 16 residues. The CDR3 sequence: CASSTNLWTGGVEQFF. The CDR3 region has the DNA TGTGCCAGCAGCACCAACCTATGGACAGGGGGCGTTGAGCAGTTCTTC.

The chain uses TRBV18 and TRBJ2-7, with 7 bases that match TRBD1. Germline trimming cut 1 base from V and 5 bases from J; bases unmatched to any gene: 11. CDR3 length: 16 amino acids. Germline CDR1 and CDR2: KGHSH and LQKENI. CDR3: CASSPQDRVGSNEQYF. The CDR3 region has the DNA TGTGCCAGCTCACCACAAGACAGGGTTGGATCGAACGAGCAGTACTTC.

V is TRBV19 and J is TRBJ1-5; D remains unclear. Germline V gene lookup returns CDR1 LNHDA and CDR2 SQIVND (reference sequence). The V end was cut by 3 bases, the J end by 7 bases, with 10 bases between. CDR3 size: 13 residues. This CDR3 is CASSIRGSQPQHF. CDR3 nucleotides: TGTGCCAGTAGTATTCGAGGGTCCCAGCCCCAGCATTTT.

The chain couples TRBV19 to TRBJ1-2, with 9 nucleotides matching TRBD1. This CDR3 is built from 15 residues. The V segment lost 3 bases and the J segment 2 bases; nucleotides outside the gene matches: 4. The germline gives CDR1 LNHDA, CDR2 SQIVND (reference sequence). CDR3 residues: CASSISGTGNYGYTF. CDR3 nucleotides: TGTGCCAGTAGTATTTCTGGGACAGGGAACTATGGCTACACCTTC. Full variable domain (outside the CDR3, taken from reference TRBV19 and TRBJ1-2): DGGITQSPKYLFRKEGQNVTLSCEQNLNHDAMYWYRQDPGQGLRLIYYSQIVNDFQKGDIAEGYSVSREKKESFPLTVTSAQKNPTAFYLCASSISGTGNYGYTFGSGTRLTVV.